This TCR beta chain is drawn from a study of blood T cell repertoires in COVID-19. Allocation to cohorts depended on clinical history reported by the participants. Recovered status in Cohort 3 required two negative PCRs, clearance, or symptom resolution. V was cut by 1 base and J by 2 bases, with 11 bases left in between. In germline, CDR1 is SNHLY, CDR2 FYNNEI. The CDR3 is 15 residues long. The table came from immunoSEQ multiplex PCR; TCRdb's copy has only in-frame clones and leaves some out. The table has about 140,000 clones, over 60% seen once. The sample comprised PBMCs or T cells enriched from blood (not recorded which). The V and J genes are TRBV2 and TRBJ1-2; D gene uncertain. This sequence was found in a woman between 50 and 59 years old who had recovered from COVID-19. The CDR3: CASSEDQWRNYGYTF. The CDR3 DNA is TGTGCCAGCAGTGAAGACCAGTGGAGGAACTATGGCTACACCTTC.